Following are 21 T cell receptor beta chains from one sample sequenced in a study of shared clonotypes between healthy human individuals. This table comes from immunoSEQ multiplex PCR, and its TCRdb copy is limited to in-frame clones, with some not included. This table has over 950,000 clones, approximately 80% appearing once. Sequencing was carried out using memory CD4+ T cells from PBMCs. Stated subset: CD45RA-negative fraction. These receptors came from a man between 18 and 29 years old in good health. Some clones in this sample may be carry-over from other donors' samples.

This rearrangement joins TRBV18 to TRBJ1-1; D gene uncertain. The CDR3 runs 15 residues. V was clipped by 5 bases and J by 3 bases, with 16 bases between them. Germline CDR1 reads KGHSH; CDR2 reads LQKENI. CDR3 in amino acids: CASSTQGGSDTEAFF. DNA of the CDR3: TGTGCCAGCTCAACTCAAGGAGGGTCGGACACTGAAGCTTTCTTT.

The CDR3 sequence is CASNQLGTSVQPKSNEQFF. As DNA, the CDR3 is TGTGCCAGCAACCAACTCGGGACTAGCGTTCAACCGAAAAGCAATGAGCAGTTCTTC. The chain links TRBV5-6 to TRBJ2-1; 10 nucleotides line up with TRBD2. CDR3 size: 19 residues. The V and J ends lost 6 bases and 6 bases, in that order; junction bases with no gene match: 21. Germline V gene lookup returns CDR1 SGHDT and CDR2 YYEEEE. The variable domain in full, completed from reference TRBV5-6 and TRBJ2-1, reads DAGVTQSPTHLIKTRGQQVTLRCSPKSGHDTVSWYQQALGQGPQFIFQYYEEEERQRGNFPDRFSGHQFPNYSSELNVNALLLGDSALYLCASNQLGTSVQPKSNEQFFGPGTRLTVL.

This clone appeared a few times. The chain couples TRBV28 to TRBJ1-1; possibly TRBD1 for D (5 bases). Germline assignment: CDR1 MDHEN and CDR2 SYDVKM. Trimming took off 6 bases at V and 0 bases at J, with 23 bases between the two ends. This CDR3 has 18 amino acids. The CDR3 here is CASRVTGTWRDMNTEAFF. The DNA of the CDR3 is TGTGCCAGCAGAGTTACCGGGACTTGGAGGGATATGAACACTGAAGCTTTCTTT.

A few counts support this clone. This chain connects TRBV6-5 to TRBJ1-5; D is unclear. The CDR3 sequence is 15 residues long. Trimming took off 2 bases at V and 2 bases at J, with 10 bases between the two ends. Looked up from germline, CDR1 is MNHEY and CDR2 is SVGAGI. In DNA, the CDR3 is TGTGCCAGCAGTTACGGACCCGGCGGCAATCAGCCCCAGCATTTT. Protein product: CASSYGPGGNQPQHF.

The chain joins TRBV7-2 to TRBJ1-1; D is undetermined. Germline V gene lookup returns CDR1 SGHTA and CDR2 FQGNSA. Trimming removed 7 bases at V and 0 bases at J, with 9 bases between. This CDR3 is 13 amino acids long. CDR3: CASNLQMNTEAFF. CDR3 sequence (DNA): TGTGCCAGCAACCTACAGATGAACACTGAAGCTTTCTTT.

The chain joins TRBV4-3 to TRBJ1-2, with D possibly matching TRBD1 (5 bases). Germline assignment: CDR1 LGHNA and CDR2 YSLEER. The CDR3 runs to 12 residues. V lost 3 bases to trimming and J lost 7 bases, with 9 bases between them. The CDR3 DNA follows: TGCGCCAGCAGCCACCAGGGAGTTGGCTACACCTTC. Translating gives CASSHQGVGYTF.

V is TRBV18 and J is TRBJ2-1; 8 nucleotides match TRBD2. This CDR3 region has 17 residues. CDR1 and CDR2 (germline): KGHSH, LQKENI. V shed 0 bases and J 8 bases; nucleotides not matched to a gene: 12. The CDR3 nucleotides read TGTGCCAGCTCACCACCCCCTAGCGGGCGCCCGGGAGATGAGCAGTTCTTC. Its translation: CASSPPPSGRPGDEQFF. Full variable domain (missing parts from reference TRBV18 and TRBJ2-1): NAGVMQNPRHLVRRRGQEARLRCSPMKGHSHVYWYRQLPEEGLKFMVYLQKENIIDESGMPKERFSAEFPKEGPSILRIQQVVRGDSAAYFCASSPPPSGRPGDEQFFGPGTRLTVL.

The V call is TRBV7-5, the J call TRBJ1-4. TRBV7-5 is given as a pseudogene. The CDR3 is made up of 16 amino acids. In nucleotides, the CDR3 is TGTGCCAGAAGCTTACCCACGGGGGCGCGAGAGGAAAAACTGTTTTTT. It encodes CARSLPTGAREEKLFF.

This clone showed up just once. The J gene is TRBJ2-1, the V gene TRBV30; 7 nucleotides agree with TRBD2. This CDR3 region has 12 residues. The J segment lost 9 bases and the V segment lost 3 bases, leaving 5 bases of the junction unmatched. CDR1 and CDR2 (germline): GTSNPN, SVGIG (reference sequence). The CDR3 bases are TGTGCCTGGAGGGTAGCGGGTCTTGAGCAGTTCTTC. Translated, it gives CAWRVAGLEQFF.

Ten or more counts support this clone. The chain employs TRBV5-1 and TRBJ2-4, with a tentative D call TRBD1 (6 bases). Trimming took off 5 bases at V and 2 bases at J, with 11 bases between the two ends. In germline, CDR1 is SGHRS, CDR2 YFSETQ. The CDR3 has 14 residues. CDR3: CASRTQGPKNIQYF. The CDR3 nucleotides are TGCGCCAGCAGAACGCAGGGGCCCAAAAACATTCAGTACTTC.

The chain links TRBV1 to TRBJ2-7; the DNA was not used to check the table's D call, TRBD2. TRBV1 is a pseudogene locus. The CDR3 is 18 residues long. This chain's CDR3 is CTSSVTSLAGGTLYEQYF. For the CDR3, the DNA is TGCACCAGCAGCGTAACGTCTCTAGCGGGAGGCACTCTCTACGAGCAGTACTTC.

The chain carries TRBV11-2 and TRBJ2-7; 12 nucleotides agree with TRBD2. CDR1 SGHAT and CDR2 FQNNGV come from the germline V gene. The CDR3 sequence is 14 residues long. The V and J ends lost 6 bases and 3 bases, in that order; junction bases with no gene match: 3. CDR3 sequence: CASSTSGRIYEQYF. As DNA, the CDR3 is TGTGCCAGCAGTACTAGCGGGAGGATCTACGAGCAGTACTTC.

The V and J genes are TRBV18 and TRBJ1-3, with a tentative D call TRBD1 (5 bases). The germline CDR1 and CDR2 sequences are KGHSH and LQKENI. V was trimmed by 2 bases and J by 3 bases, leaving 11 bases between them. The CDR3 runs 15 residues. DNA of the CDR3: TGTGCCAGCTCACCAAGGGGATCAGTTGGAAACACCATATATTTT. This codes for CASSPRGSVGNTIYF. Variable domain in full (rest from reference TRBV18 and TRBJ1-3): NAGVMQNPRHLVRRRGQEARLRCSPMKGHSHVYWYRQLPEEGLKFMVYLQKENIIDESGMPKERFSAEFPKEGPSILRIQQVVRGDSAAYFCASSPRGSVGNTIYFGEGSWLTVV.

V gene TRBV7-8 combines with J gene TRBJ2-3; no clear D. Germline V gene sequence: CDR1 SGHVS, CDR2 FQNEAQ. V shed 5 bases and J shed 4 bases, with 10 bases lying between them. CDR3 length: 13 residues. In DNA form, the CDR3 reads TGTGCCAGCAGCCAGACATCCTCAGATACGCAGTATTTT. Translated: CASSQTSSDTQYF. The full variable domain, rest sourced from reference TRBV7-8 and TRBJ2-3, is GAGVSQSPRYKVAKRGQDVALRCDPISGHVSLFWYQQALGQGPEFLTYFQNEAQLDKSGLPSDRFFAERPEGSVSTLKIQRTQQEDSAVYLCASSQTSSDTQYFGPGTRLTVL.

This clone has just one count. CDR3 protein: CASSYDRDRVPYGYTF. CDR3 in DNA: TGTGCCAGCAGTTACGATCGCGACAGAGTCCCCTATGGCTACACCTTC. The gene calls are TRBV6-5 and TRBJ1-2, with D perhaps matching TRBD1 (5 bases). This CDR3 contains 16 residues. The V gene's germline CDR1 is MNHEY and CDR2 SVGAGI. The V gene lost 2 bases and the J gene lost 4 bases, with 17 bases spanning the gap.

This sequence joins TRBV6-1 and TRBJ1-5, with TRBD1 identical over 8 bases. The germline V gene encodes CDR1 MNHNS and CDR2 SASEGT. This CDR3 contains 18 residues. V shed 4 bases, J shed 0 bases, and the junction held 11 bases outside the gene matches. CDR3 DNA: TGTGCCAGCAGTGTTTTAACCGGGACAGGCTTTAGCAATCAGCCCCAGCATTTT. Translating gives CASSVLTGTGFSNQPQHF.

This clone showed up just a few times. A far more abundant clone sits one base away, making this likely a read error. The CDR3 is CASSQEGQGNEKLFF. As DNA, the CDR3 is TGCGCCAGCAGCCAAGAGGGACAGGGAAATGAAAAACTGTTTTTT. The rearrangement joins TRBV4-3 to TRBJ1-4, with 9 nucleotides matching TRBD1. The V gene end was trimmed by 0 bases and the J gene end by 5 bases; junction bases not matched to a gene: 1. There are 15 residues in the CDR3. CDR1 is LGHNA, CDR2 YSLEER, per germline.

This clone appeared a single time. CDR3 bases: TGCGCCAGCAGTGGGGGCCAAAGCTCCTACAATGAGCAGTTCTTC. This sequence encodes CASSGGQSSYNEQFF. This chain joins TRBV10-2 and TRBJ2-1, with D tentatively TRBD1 (5 bases). Per the germline V gene, CDR1 is WSHSY and CDR2 is SAAADI. The CDR3 contains 15 residues. V was clipped by 4 bases and J by 0 bases, with 10 bases between them.

This clone was seen more than once but under ten times. J is TRBJ2-7 and V is TRBV28; 7 bases are shared with TRBD1. CDR3 length: 14 amino acids. In germline, CDR1 is MDHEN, CDR2 SYDVKM. V lost 6 bases, J lost 3 bases, and 8 bases stayed unmatched. CDR3 residues: CASSGFDRVYEQYF. Written as DNA, the CDR3 is TGTGCCAGCAGCGGATTCGACAGGGTCTACGAGCAGTACTTC.

The V and J genes are TRBV7-3 and TRBJ1-4; no reliable D call. Germline V CDR1 and CDR2: SGHTA, FQGTGA. The CDR3 length is 16 residues. Trimming left V 5 bases short and J 0 bases short, with 13 bases between. CDR3 in DNA: TGTGCCAGCAGCCCCGCCCATTGTGCAACTAATGAAAAACTGTTTTTT. Translated: CASSPAHCATNEKLFF.

The CDR3 DNA is TGTGCCTGGAGTGAAGGGACATCCGGCAACACCATATATTTT. It encodes CAWSEGTSGNTIYF. The V call is TRBV30, the J call TRBJ1-3, with a weak D call TRBD1 (6 bases). The CDR3 is made up of 14 amino acids. Looked up from germline, CDR1 is GTSNPN and CDR2 is SVGIG (reference sequence). V was clipped by 1 base and J by 7 bases, with 14 bases between them.